The next 24 T cell receptor beta chains were all read from a single sample in a study of T-cell reconstitution after alpha-beta-depleted transplantation in children. Molecular barcoding with unique molecular identifiers was used for the TCRbeta library. TCRdb passed the PCR reads through MiXCR, listing each CDR3 protein once. The sample shows 75,000 to 90,000 distinct CDR3 sequences, about 14% of them seen only once. The sample here was PBMCs, mostly from graft donor cells, taken 180 days after TCRalphabeta/CD19-depleted stem cell transplant. These receptors came from a male patient aged 2-10 years who had a stem cell transplant for acute lymphoblastic leukemia, so the T cells may come from the graft donor.

This clonotype occurred many times. The chain employs TRBV20-1 and TRBJ2-7; weak D call: TRBD1 (6 bases). V was pared by 3 bases and J by 2 bases, with 8 bases between. The CDR3 is made up of 12 amino acids. CDR1 and CDR2 from the germline V gene are DFQATT and SNEGSKA (reference sequence). The CDR3 DNA reads TGCAGTGCTAGGACAGGCACCTACGAGCAGTACTTC. Encoded protein: CSARTGTYEQYF.

V usage is TRBV10-3 and J usage is TRBJ2-3; a weak D match, TRBD1 (5 bases). Germline CDR1 and CDR2: ENHRY and SYGVKD. V was cut by 4 bases and J by 2 bases, with 7 bases left in between. The CDR3 is 13 residues long. The CDR3 region is CAISGQNTDTQYF. CDR3 DNA sequence: TGTGCCATCAGTGGACAGAACACAGATACGCAGTATTTT.

The V and J genes are TRBV20-1 and TRBJ2-7; no reliable D call. V was trimmed by 7 bases and J by 2 bases, leaving 6 bases between them. CDR1 and CDR2 from the germline V gene are DFQATT and SNEGSKA (reference sequence). The CDR3 runs to 10 residues. The CDR3: CSVGTYEQYF. The DNA of the CDR3 is TGCAGTGTGGGGACCTACGAGCAGTACTTC.

This clonotype was counted between two and nine times. The rearrangement links TRBV5-5 to TRBJ1-5; D unresolved. V shed 0 bases and J shed 10 bases, with 20 bases lying between them. This CDR3 is built from 16 residues. The germline CDR1 and CDR2 sequences are SGHKS and YYEKEE (reference sequence). CDR3: CASSLVSGLPISPQHF. The CDR3 region has the DNA TGTGCCAGCAGCTTGGTCTCCGGATTACCCATCAGCCCCCAGCATTTT.

This clonotype appeared many times. The chain joins TRBV27 to TRBJ2-7, with TRBD2 as a possible D gene (6 bases). Germline V lookup: CDR1 MNHEY, CDR2 SMNVEV (reference sequence). V was trimmed by 5 bases and J by 6 bases, leaving 11 bases between them. The CDR3 spans 12 residues. The CDR3 DNA follows: TGTGCCAGCAGTATGGGGGGTACCGAGCAGTACTTC. Translating it yields CASSMGGTEQYF.

The chain links TRBV4-3 to TRBJ2-5; D unresolved. The CDR3 totals 15 residues. V lost 0 bases and J lost 5, with 13 bases in between. Per the germline V gene, CDR1 is LGHNA and CDR2 is YSLEER. The CDR3 coding sequence is TGCGCCAGCAGCCAAGAAGTTGGGTATTGGGAGACCCAGTACTTC. This codes for CASSQEVGYWETQYF.

Many counts were recorded for this clonotype. This chain links TRBV7-2 with TRBJ1-1, with 9 positions matching TRBD1. Germline V lookup: CDR1 SGHTA, CDR2 FQGNSA. V was pared by 5 bases and J by 3 bases, with 7 bases of the junction left unmatched. The CDR3 runs to 15 residues. As DNA, the CDR3 is TGTGCCAGCAGCCCTTATACAGGGGGCTACACTGAAGCTTTCTTT. Translating it yields CASSPYTGGYTEAFF.

This clonotype was observed a handful of times. This chain uses TRBV7-2 with TRBJ2-3; 10 bases match TRBD2. V shed 0 bases, J shed 4 bases, and the junction held 4 bases outside the gene matches. Germline lookup yields CDR1 SGHTA and CDR2 FQGNSA. There are 16 residues in the CDR3. The CDR3 sequence is CASSLAAGGFSDTQYF. CDR3 coding DNA: TGTGCCAGCAGCTTAGCAGCGGGGGGGTTTTCAGATACGCAGTATTTT.

The chain carries TRBV20-1 and TRBJ2-5; D remains unclear. Germline CDR1 is DFQATT and CDR2 is SNEGSKA (reference sequence). The V end lost 3 bases, the J end lost 6 bases, and 8 bases lay between the germline ends. The CDR3 consists of 11 residues. CDR3 in amino acids: CSASKGKTQYF. The CDR3, as DNA: TGCAGTGCTAGTAAGGGAAAGACCCAGTACTTC.

The chain uses TRBV10-3 and TRBJ1-1, with D maybe TRBD1 (6 bases). Looked up from germline, CDR1 is ENHRY and CDR2 is SYGVKD. The CDR3 runs 14 residues. Trimming removed 6 bases from V and 0 bases from J, with 11 bases in between. The CDR3 loop reads CAISGQLMNTEAFF. The CDR3 region has the DNA TGTGCCATCAGCGGACAGTTAATGAACACTGAAGCTTTCTTT.

This clonotype was found a few times. This chain connects TRBV5-1 to TRBJ2-2; a weak D match, TRBD2 (6 bases). The V gene's germline CDR1 is SGHRS and CDR2 YFSETQ. This CDR3 contains 15 residues. The V and J ends lost 9 bases and 4 bases respectively, with 19 bases between them. In DNA form, the CDR3 reads TGCGCCACCCCGAGGAGGGAAGTAGGCACCGGGGAGCTGTTTTTT. Translated: CATPRREVGTGELFF.

The rearrangement links TRBV12-3 or TRBV12-4 to TRBJ2-5; the D gene is possibly TRBD1 (6 bases). The CDR3 extends over 15 amino acids. Trimming removed 3 bases at V and 1 base at J, with 12 bases between. CDR3 protein: CASSFGRTVQETQYF. For the CDR3, the DNA is TGTGCCAGCAGTTTCGGAAGGACAGTCCAAGAGACCCAGTACTTC.

V usage is TRBV9 and J usage is TRBJ2-2; 8 bases line up with TRBD2. The CDR3 covers 17 residues. Germline V gives CDR1 SGDLS, CDR2 YYNGEE. V shed 4 bases, J shed 0 bases, and the junction held 8 bases outside the gene matches. As DNA, the CDR3 is TGTGCCAGCAGCATCCCCCGGGGGGGCGCGAACACCGGGGAGCTGTTTTTT. Its translation is CASSIPRGGANTGELFF.

The chain is built from TRBV5-1 and TRBJ1-2, with 8 nucleotides matching TRBD1. Germline CDR1 is SGHRS and CDR2 is YFSETQ. The CDR3 is 13 residues long. The V and J ends lost 4 bases and 4 bases, in that order; junction bases with no gene match: 3. The DNA of the CDR3 is TGCGCCAGCAGCGTGGGACAGGTCTATGGCTACACCTTC. It codes for CASSVGQVYGYTF.

A few counts support this clonotype. This chain connects TRBV7-2 to TRBJ2-7; TRBD2 aligns across 7 bases. Trimming took 2 bases from V and 2 from J; bases not matched to a gene: 3. This CDR3 is built from 14 residues. Germline loops: CDR1 SGHTA, CDR2 FQGNSA. The CDR3, as DNA: TGTGCCAGCAGCTTAAACCTAGCGGCCTACGAGCAGTACTTC. Translation gives CASSLNLAAYEQYF.

In its sample, this clonotype was seen a few times. The V gene is TRBV9, the J gene TRBJ2-3, with D perhaps TRBD2 (7 bases). The germline gives CDR1 SGDLS, CDR2 YYNGEE. Trimming pared 0 bases from V and 2 bases from J, leaving 19 bases between. CDR3 length: 18 amino acids. CDR3 region: CASSVDPGGRGHTDTQYF. The CDR3 DNA reads TGTGCCAGCAGCGTAGACCCGGGGGGACGGGGGCACACAGATACGCAGTATTTT.

In this sample, this clonotype turned up many times. J is TRBJ2-7 and V is TRBV10-2, with 8 bases identical to TRBD1. The CDR3 contains 13 residues. CDR1 and CDR2 from the germline V gene are WSHSY and SAAADI. The junction had 7 bases not matched to a gene; V was cut back by 8 bases and J by 4 bases. The CDR3 nucleotides read TGCGCCAGCGGACCGGGACAGGAGTACGAGCAGTACTTC. It yields the protein CASGPGQEYEQYF.

This clonotype is labeled as large (0.1 to 1%). The rearrangement uses TRBV20-1 and TRBJ1-4; D unclear. This CDR3 spans 15 amino acids. Trimming removed 0 bases at V and 5 bases at J, with 13 bases between. Germline V lookup: CDR1 DFQATT, CDR2 SNEGSKA (reference sequence). CDR3 sequence (DNA): TGCAGTGCTAGAGACTTGGACCCTTGGAATGAAAAACTGTTTTTT. This sequence encodes CSARDLDPWNEKLFF.

This clonotype was counted ten times or more. This rearrangement joins TRBV24-1 to TRBJ1-2, with D hard to call. There are 12 residues in the CDR3. CDR1 is KGHDR and CDR2 is SFDVKD in the germline V gene. V lost 4 bases and J lost 0, with 2 bases in between. CDR3 protein: CATSDTNYGYTF. The CDR3 DNA follows: TGTGCCACCAGTGACACTAACTATGGCTACACCTTC.

This clonotype has only a few counts. J is TRBJ1-1 and V is TRBV20-1, with 8 bases fitting TRBD1. Trimming took 6 bases from V and 8 from J; bases not matched to a gene: 11. Per germline, CDR1 DFQATT and CDR2 SNEGSKA (reference sequence). The CDR3 consists of 13 residues. The CDR3 here is CSARGQELPEAFF. As DNA, the CDR3 is TGCAGTGCCCGGGGACAGGAGCTCCCAGAAGCTTTCTTT.

The chain has TRBV12-3 or TRBV12-4 and TRBJ2-3; tentatively, D is TRBD2 (5 bases). This CDR3 has 14 amino acids. Trimming took 6 bases from V and 2 from J, leaving 12 bases between them. CDR3 protein: CASSSGKLTDTQYF. CDR3 nucleotide sequence: TGTGCCAGCAGCTCCGGGAAGCTCACAGATACGCAGTATTTT.

The gene calls are TRBV6-1 and TRBJ1-1, with D possibly being TRBD1 (5 bases). This CDR3 region has 14 residues. Germline V gene lookup returns CDR1 MNHNS and CDR2 SASEGT. The germline V and J ends were trimmed by 7 bases and 4 bases, with 16 bases remaining between them. The CDR3 DNA is TGTGCCAGCACTAAGGGGAGGGAGGGCACTGAAGCTTTCTTT. Translated: CASTKGREGTEAFF.

On this clonotype: A much larger clone differs by one base, so this may be a read error. The rearrangement links TRBV12-3 or TRBV12-4 to TRBJ2-7; D gene ambiguous. This CDR3 region has 12 residues. As DNA, the CDR3 is TGTGCCAGCAGTCTTTCTGCTTACGAGCCGTACTTC. Amino acid sequence: CASSLSAYEPYF.

The gene calls are TRBV7-2 and TRBJ2-5; D not resolved. CDR1 and CDR2 (germline): SGHTA, FQGNSA. The CDR3 is 12 amino acids. V was trimmed by 2 bases and J by 7 bases, leaving 8 bases between them. The CDR3 here is CASSLSRTTQYF. The CDR3 region has the DNA TGTGCCAGCAGCTTATCACGGACGACCCAGTACTTC.